Listed here are 14 T cell receptor beta chains from one sample, sequenced in a study of cytomegalovirus exposure and HLA in healthy donors. The PCR ran on 60 Vbeta and 13 Jbeta primers. This table comes from immunoSEQ multiplex PCR, and its TCRdb copy is limited to in-frame clones, with some not included. The sample shows fewer than 250,000 clones, about 84% of them seen only once. Source material: PBMCs. The receptors derive from a human donor in good health.

This chain connects TRBV28 to TRBJ2-7, with 7 bases fitting TRBD1. J was trimmed by 6 bases and V by 7 bases; bases with no gene match: 15. Germline assignment: CDR1 MDHEN and CDR2 SYDVKM. The CDR3 extends over 15 amino acids. In DNA form, the CDR3 reads TGTGCCAGCATCTCGGGCGACAGGGCAGGTGGCGAGCAGTACTTC. Residues: CASISGDRAGGEQYF.

The chain couples TRBV5-1 to TRBJ1-4; possible D gene TRBD1, 6 bases. The CDR3 sequence is 13 residues long. V shed 2 bases and J shed 6 bases, with 8 bases lying between them. Germline-derived CDR1 and CDR2 are SGHRS and YFSETQ. The CDR3 DNA follows: TGCGCCAGCAGCTTACCAGGGGATGAAAAACTGTTTTTT. It translates to CASSLPGDEKLFF.

The chain is built from TRBV9 and TRBJ1-1; unclear D gene. The CDR3 loop spans 14 amino acids. V shed 0 bases and J shed 7 bases, with 13 bases lying between them. Germline values: CDR1 SGDLS, CDR2 YYNGEE. CDR3 DNA sequence: TGTGCCAGCAGCGTAGGTGTGTCAGTCCGTGAAGCTTTCTTT. It yields the protein CASSVGVSVREAFF.

This clone was detected only once. The gene calls are TRBV4-1 and TRBJ2-7; TRBD2 matches at 9 bases. Unmatched junction bases numbered 7, after V lost 5 bases and J lost 2 bases. The germline gives CDR1 MGHRA, CDR2 YSYEKL. This CDR3 is built from 15 residues. The CDR3 region is CASSAGTSRAYEQYF. CDR3 DNA sequence: TGCGCCAGCAGCGCAGGGACTAGCAGGGCCTACGAGCAGTACTTC.

This chain uses TRBV6-6 with TRBJ1-2; D remains ambiguous. The CDR3 extends over 15 amino acids. Per the germline V gene, CDR1 is MNHNY and CDR2 is SVGAGI (reference sequence). The V and J ends lost 5 bases and 1 base respectively, with 14 bases between them. The CDR3 protein is CASSHTATLNYGYTF. The CDR3 region has the DNA TGTGCCAGCAGTCACACCGCCACCCTTAACTATGGCTACACCTTC.

The chain has TRBV14 and TRBJ2-3; 8 nucleotides line up with TRBD1. CDR3 length: 17 residues. Germline CDR1 is SGHDN and CDR2 is FVKESK. The V segment lost 4 bases and the J segment 5 bases; nucleotides outside the gene matches: 14. The CDR3 spells CASSPKWDRQHEDTQYF. CDR3 nucleotides: TGTGCCAGCAGCCCGAAATGGGACAGGCAACATGAAGATACGCAGTATTTT.

The chain combines TRBV9 with TRBJ2-5, with TRBD1 identical over 7 bases. The trim removed 8 bases at V and 6 bases at J, leaving 4 bases unmatched. The CDR3 is 11 amino acids. CDR1 is SGDLS, CDR2 YYNGEE, per germline. CDR3 coding DNA: TGTGCCAGGGGACAGCGACAGACCCAGTACTTC. This sequence encodes CARGQRQTQYF.

The rearrangement uses TRBV5-6 and TRBJ2-3; TRBD2 might be the D (5 bases). Between the trimmed V and J ends, which lost 0 bases and 0 bases, there was a span of 11 bases. The CDR3 contains 16 residues. Germline loops: CDR1 SGHDT, CDR2 YYEEEE. The DNA for the CDR3 is TGTGCCAGCAGCTTGGCAGCGGATTCTAGCACAGATACGCAGTATTTT. Its translation: CASSLAADSSTDTQYF.

This clone was observed a handful of times. The V and J genes are TRBV5-1 and TRBJ1-1, with TRBD1 matching 7 bases. The V gene end was trimmed by 0 bases and the J gene end by 8 bases; junction bases not matched to a gene: 10. CDR3 length: 15 residues. Germline lookup yields CDR1 SGHRS and CDR2 YFSETQ. CDR3 sequence reads: CASSLAWGTDKEAFF. CDR3 coding DNA: TGCGCCAGCAGCTTGGCCTGGGGGACAGACAAAGAAGCTTTCTTT.

The chain uses TRBV18 and TRBJ2-7, with TRBD1 matching 7 bases. The ends lost 4 bases at V and 0 bases at J; junction bases unmatched: 6. The CDR3 totals 15 residues. Germline V lookup: CDR1 KGHSH, CDR2 LQKENI. CDR3 amino acids: CASSHPGQSSYEQYF. In DNA, the CDR3 is TGTGCCAGCTCACACCCGGGACAGAGCTCCTACGAGCAGTACTTC.

This clone was detected only a few times. The V gene is TRBV6-5, the J gene TRBJ2-3; possible D gene TRBD1, 6 bases. In germline, CDR1 is MNHEY, CDR2 SVGAGI. The V and J ends lost 2 bases and 2 bases respectively, with 11 bases between them. The CDR3 has 15 amino acids. The DNA of the CDR3 is TGTGCCAGCAGTTACGTGACAGGAGACACAGATACGCAGTATTTT. Amino acids: CASSYVTGDTDTQYF.

The J gene is TRBJ2-1, the V gene TRBV4-2; 9 positions agree with TRBD2. The CDR3 spans 15 residues. CDR1 and CDR2 (germline): LGHNA, YNFKEQ. V lost 0 bases and J lost 9; bases outside the gene matches: 6. In DNA form, the CDR3 reads TGTGCCAGCAGCCAAGAAGACAGCGGGAGGAGTGAGCAGTTCTTC. It specifies CASSQEDSGRSEQFF.

The CDR3 sequence is CASRNTGDPKDIQYF. The CDR3 coding sequence is TGTGCCAGCAGAAATACAGGAGACCCTAAGGACATTCAGTACTTC. This chain links TRBV6-5 with TRBJ2-4; tentatively, D is TRBD1 (5 bases). CDR1 MNHEY and CDR2 SVGAGI come from the germline V gene. Trimming took off 6 bases at V and 8 bases at J, with 20 bases between the two ends. The CDR3 has 15 amino acids.

The V call is TRBV30, the J call TRBJ1-4; D gene uncertain. V gave up 2 bases and J gave up 7 bases, with 2 bases separating them. The V gene's germline CDR1 is GTSNPN and CDR2 SVGIG (reference sequence). The CDR3 extends over 10 amino acids. This chain's CDR3 is CAWSREKLFF. DNA for the CDR3: TGTGCCTGGAGTCGTGAAAAACTGTTTTTT.